Listed here is a single T cell receptor (beta chain). The antigen remains unidentified. The donors were members of the validation cohort, which comprised about 130 subjects and was separate from the first cohort of 666 subjects. There are 16 residues in the CDR3. Germline V gene data show CDR1 as MGHRA and CDR2 as YSYEKL. Trimming removed 1 base from V and 3 bases from J; junction bases left unmatched: 6. These data originate in a study of cytomegalovirus exposure and HLA in healthy donors. Findings of the study overall: 150 to 200 TCR beta chains were listed as cytomegalovirus-associated. Subsequent analysis revealed that first-cohort TCR clusters tended to co-occur in the 120 or so validation repertoires.

Clones were read by immunoSEQ multiplex PCR, and TCRdb kept only the in-frame ones, dropping some. The repertoire holds 300,000 to 400,000 clones, 88% seen once, with 0.9% to 1% in the top ten. This rearrangement joins TRBV4-1 to TRBJ2-7; 10 nucleotides match TRBD1. The TCR originated in a man aged 25-45 years in good health and CMV-seronegative. The sequenced material came from PBMCs. CDR3 nucleotides: TGCGCCAGCAGCCAAGCCCCGACAGGGGGCTACTACGAGCAGTACTTC. Translating it yields CASSQAPTGGYYEQYF.